This T cell receptor (beta chain) was sequenced in a study of siplizumab effects on memory and regulatory T cells. The study, taken as a whole, reports: Researchers could map only a minor fraction of alloreactive clones to unstimulated subsets.

Concerning this clone: The antigen is undetermined. Other nucleotide sequences from this sample produce the same CDR3.

Profiling relied on immunoSEQ multiplex PCR, and the TCRdb table lists in-frame clones only, not all of them. The profile shows about 100,000 clones, about 95% of them singletons. Germline V gives CDR1 SGHVS, CDR2 FQNEAQ. V shed 3 bases and J shed 7 bases, with 19 bases lying between them. This CDR3 contains 16 residues. The specimen was non-Treg CD4+ T cells sorted from blood. V gene TRBV7-8 combines with J gene TRBJ1-5, with D perhaps matching TRBD1 (6 bases). The TCR was taken from a human donor in good health. Here the CDR3 DNA reads TGTGCCAGCAGCTTGGAGGGTCGGGGGGCTGGGCAGCCCCAGCATTTT. Its translation is CASSLEGRGAGQPQHF.